One sample yielded the 6 T cell receptor beta chains listed below, sequenced in a study of blood T cell repertoires in COVID-19. Here immunoSEQ multiplex PCR was the method, and the copy in TCRdb shows in-frame clones only, minus some. The sample has about 120,000 clones, 87% seen once; the top ten hold 2% to 2.5%. Sample: peripheral blood. The receptors shown here come from a woman aged 45-65 years with acute or convalescent COVID-19.

The rearrangement joins TRBV13 to TRBJ1-1; D is unclear. The germline V and J ends were trimmed by 1 base and 1 base, with 7 bases remaining between them. The germline V gene has CDR1 PRHDT and CDR2 FYEKMQ (reference sequence). The CDR3 length is 14 residues. CDR3: CASSLVSRNTEAFF. The CDR3 DNA reads TGTGCCAGCAGCTTAGTGTCCAGGAACACTGAAGCTTTCTTT.

V usage is TRBV5-1 and J usage is TRBJ2-7; 7 nucleotides line up with TRBD1. This CDR3 has 15 amino acids. The ends lost 1 base at V and 4 bases at J; junction bases unmatched: 8. The germline V gene has CDR1 SGHRS and CDR2 YFSETQ. The CDR3 spells CASSLISGGEYEQYF. CDR3 coding DNA: TGCGCCAGCAGCTTGATCTCAGGGGGTGAGTACGAGCAGTACTTC.

The gene calls are TRBV2 and TRBJ1-2; 7 bases agree with TRBD1. Trimming removed 8 bases from V and 5 bases from J; junction bases left unmatched: 2. The CDR3 runs 11 residues. Germline CDR1 reads SNHLY; CDR2 reads FYNNEI. Here the CDR3 reads CASGTAYGYTF. CDR3 sequence (DNA): TGTGCCAGCGGGACAGCTTATGGCTACACCTTC. Complete variable domain (other parts from reference TRBV2 and TRBJ1-2): EPEVTQTPSHQVTQMGQEVILRCVPISNHLYFYWYRQILGQKVEFLVSFYNNEISEKSEIFDDQFSVERPDGSNFTLKIRSTKLEDSAMYFCASGTAYGYTFGSGTRLTVV.

V gene TRBV6-2 or TRBV6-3 combines with J gene TRBJ1-5; D possibly corresponds to TRBD1 (6 bases). V shed 6 bases and J shed 4 bases, with 16 bases lying between them. CDR1 is MNHEY, CDR2 SVGEGT, per germline. CDR3 length equals 15 residues. CDR3 DNA sequence: TGTGCCAGCAGCGGGACACCTTTTTGGAATCAGCCCCAGCATTTT. It is translated as CASSGTPFWNQPQHF.

The chain links TRBV19 to TRBJ1-2; TRBD1 agrees at 9 bases. The CDR3 has 16 residues. Per germline, CDR1 LNHDA and CDR2 SQIVND (reference sequence). Losses at the gene ends were 3 bases for V and 8 bases for J; bases not matched to a gene: 13. The CDR3 here is CASSITVTGQGRGYTF. CDR3 sequence (DNA): TGTGCCAGTAGTATTACGGTGACGGGACAGGGAAGAGGCTACACCTTC.

The chain uses TRBV24-1 and TRBJ2-7; maybe TRBD1 (5 bases). Germline CDR1 and CDR2: KGHDR and SFDVKD. This CDR3 is built from 13 residues. V lost 3 bases and J 3 bases, leaving 8 bases between the germline ends. The CDR3 region is CATSDQGSYEQYF. For the CDR3, the DNA is TGTGCCACCAGTGATCAGGGTAGCTACGAGCAGTACTTC.